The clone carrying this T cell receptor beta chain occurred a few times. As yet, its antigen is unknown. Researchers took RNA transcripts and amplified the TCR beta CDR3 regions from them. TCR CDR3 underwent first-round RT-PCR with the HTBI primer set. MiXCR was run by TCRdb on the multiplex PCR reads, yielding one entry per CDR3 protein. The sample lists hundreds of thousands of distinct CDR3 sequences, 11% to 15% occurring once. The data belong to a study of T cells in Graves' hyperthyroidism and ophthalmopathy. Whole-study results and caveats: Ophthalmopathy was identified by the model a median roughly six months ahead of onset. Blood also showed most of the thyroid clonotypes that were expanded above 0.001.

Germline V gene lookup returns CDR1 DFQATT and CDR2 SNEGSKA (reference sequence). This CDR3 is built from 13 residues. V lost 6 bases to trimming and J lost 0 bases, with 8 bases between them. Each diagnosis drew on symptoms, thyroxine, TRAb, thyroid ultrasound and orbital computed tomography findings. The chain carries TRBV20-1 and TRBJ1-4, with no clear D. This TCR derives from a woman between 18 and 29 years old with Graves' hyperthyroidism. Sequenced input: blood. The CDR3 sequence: CSATQATNEKLFF. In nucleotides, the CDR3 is TGCAGTGCAACTCAGGCAACTAATGAAAAACTGTTTTTT.